A selection of T cell receptor beta chains follows, all from one sample in a study of long-term antiretroviral therapy in people with HIV. Produced via immunoSEQ multiplex PCR; TCRdb's table is partial and in-frame only. Of 20,000 to 25,000 clones listed, over 70% are singletons. The material sequenced was unsorted PBMCs, taken 2.9 years after starting antiretroviral therapy. All receptors come from a woman younger than 45 with HIV. Both conserved end residues are part of each CDR3. Each record gives: clone size, D gene, J gene, V gene, CDR3 DNA, CDR3 protein. D genes are given only for firm matches. Expanded clones get a size class; other rows say once, few or many, or leave the size out.

>once|.|TRBJ2-1|TRBV7-8
TGTGCCAGCAGCTTATCGGGCGGAATCTGGGAGCAGTTCTTC
CASSLSGGIWEQFF
>.|TRBD1|TRBJ2-3|TRBV29-1
TGCAGCGTTGAAGAGCCAGGCAGGGGGCGCCTAGATACGCAGTATTTT
CSVEEPGRGRLDTQYF
>.|TRBD1|TRBJ1-5|TRBV2
TGTGCCAGCAGATTACAGGGGATGCAGCCCCAGCATTTT
CASRLQGMQPQHF
>.|TRBD2|TRBJ2-3|TRBV7-4
TGTGCCAGCAGCTCGACCAATCTAGCGGAGAAGTATTTT
CASSSTNLAEKYF
>.|.|TRBJ1-6|TRBV18
TGTGCCAGCTCACCGGCAGGGTCACCCCTCCACTTT
CASSPAGSPLHF
>.|.|TRBJ1-2|TRBV19
TGTGCCAGTAGTACACGGGCCACCTATGGCTACACCTTC
CASSTRATYGYTF
>.|TRBD1|TRBJ2-1|TRBV18
TGTGCCAGCTCACCACTGATTCGAGTCGGGACAGGGGACCACAATGAGCAGTTCTTC
CASSPLIRVGTGDHNEQFF
>.|TRBD1|TRBJ1-2|TRBV6-1
TGTGCCAGCAGTGATTGGACAGGGTTCAATGGCTACACCTTC
CASSDWTGFNGYTF
>.|TRBD1|TRBJ2-1|TRBV5-4
TGTGCCAGCAGCCACGGACAGGGGGCGTACAATGAGCAGTTCTTC
CASSHGQGAYNEQFF
>.|.|TRBJ1-2|TRBV19
TGTGCCAGTAGTATCGTCTTGAATTGGGGGGCCTCACTAACGGGTGGCTACACCTTC
CASSIVLNWGASLTGGYTF
>.|TRBD1|TRBJ1-5|TRBV6-1
TGTGCCACCCGGGACAGGGTTTTCCAGCCCCAGCATTTT
CATRDRVFQPQHF
>few|TRBD2|TRBJ2-7|TRBV11-2
TGTGCCAGCAGCGGCTCGGGGACTAATCAATACGAGCAGTACTTC
CASSGSGTNQYEQYF
>.|.|TRBJ1-2|TRBV6-5
TGTGCCAGCACTCAGGGAAGGAACTATGGCTACACCTTC
CASTQGRNYGYTF
>.|.|TRBJ2-3|TRBV2
TGTGCCAGCAGTGAACAGACTCAGGTGGCAGATACGCAGTATTTT
CASSEQTQVADTQYF
>.|TRBD1|TRBJ2-5|TRBV7-9
TGTGCCAGCAGCTTAGCTATGACGGGACAGGGGGGGCAAGAGACCCAGTACTTC
CASSLAMTGQGGQETQYF
>.|.|TRBJ2-3|TRBV5-1
TGCGCCAGCAGCTTGGCGAGACAGGACACAGATACGCAGTATTTT
CASSLARQDTDTQYF
>.|.|TRBJ1-5|TRBV4-1
TGCGCCAGCAGCCAAGAAGCAGTGGGGGGATTGGATCAGCCCCAGCATTTT
CASSQEAVGGLDQPQHF
>few|.|TRBJ1-1|TRBV10-3
TGTGCCATCAGCGGGGACGGTGTGATGAACACTGAAGCTTTCTTT
CAISGDGVMNTEAFF
>.|.|TRBJ1-2|TRBV29-1
TGCAGCGTTGAAGCAGGGCTCTTTTATGGCTACACCTTC
CSVEAGLFYGYTF
>.|.|TRBJ2-7|TRBV19
TGTGCCAGTAGTATAGGAGCCTGGGGCGAGCAGTACTTC
CASSIGAWGEQYF
>.|.|TRBJ2-7|TRBV6-1
TGTGCCAGCAGTGCCCCTCATCTAAAATACTACGAGCAGTACTTC
CASSAPHLKYYEQYF
>few|.|TRBJ2-3|TRBV28
TGTGCCAGCAGTTTGGGCAGAAGGACAGATACGCAGTATTTT
CASSLGRRTDTQYF
>.|TRBD1|TRBJ1-1|TRBV29-1
TGCAGCGTTGGAGGGACCGGGACAGGTACCTTAAACACTGAAGCTTTCTTT
CSVGGTGTGTLNTEAFF